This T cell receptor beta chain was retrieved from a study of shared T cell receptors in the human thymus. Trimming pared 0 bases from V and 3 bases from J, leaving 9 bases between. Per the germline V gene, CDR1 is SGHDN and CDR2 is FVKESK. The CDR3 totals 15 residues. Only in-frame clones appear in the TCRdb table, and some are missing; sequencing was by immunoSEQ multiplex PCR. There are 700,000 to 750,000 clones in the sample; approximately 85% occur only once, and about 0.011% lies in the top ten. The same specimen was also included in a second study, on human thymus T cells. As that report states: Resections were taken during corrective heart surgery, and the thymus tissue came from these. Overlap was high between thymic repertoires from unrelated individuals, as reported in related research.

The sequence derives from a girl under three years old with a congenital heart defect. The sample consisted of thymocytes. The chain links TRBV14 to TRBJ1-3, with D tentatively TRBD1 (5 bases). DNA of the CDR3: TGTGCCAGCAGCCAAGATCCGGGACTTGGAAACACCATATATTTT. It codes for CASSQDPGLGNTIYF. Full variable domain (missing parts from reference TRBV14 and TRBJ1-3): EAGVTQFPSHSVIEKGQTVTLRCDPISGHDNLYWYRRVMGKEIKFLLHFVKESKQDESGMPNNRFLAERTGGTYSTLKVQPAELEDSGVYFCASSQDPGLGNTIYFGEGSWLTVV.